This entry lists 27 T cell receptor beta chains sequenced from one sample in a study of T cell changes during pregnancy in multiple sclerosis (dated by TCRdb to between 2017 and 2020). The protocol used for the library was the immunoSEQ multiplex PCR assay. TCRdb re-hosts the immuneACCESS table, in-frame sequences only. Its copies lack some clones; in the studies checked, an unresolved V gene accounts for under half of them, and the cause for the rest is not known. In all, the sample holds about 100,000 clones, and about 92% of those were seen once. The ten top clones hold about 1.3% of the sample. The sequencing used peripheral blood, collected in the second trimester of pregnancy. The receptors stem from a female donor with multiple sclerosis, enrolled in a pregnancy study.

The V and J genes are TRBV2 and TRBJ2-1; perhaps TRBD2 as D (7 bases). The CDR3 length is 15 residues. Germline CDR1 reads SNHLY; CDR2 reads FYNNEI. Trimming took 10 bases from V and 2 from J, leaving 18 bases between them. As DNA, the CDR3 is TGTGCCAACGCCAAAGGGGGGGGACCCTACAATGAGCAGTTCTTC. As protein: CANAKGGGPYNEQFF.

J is TRBJ2-1 and V is TRBV7-9; 9 bases agree with TRBD2. V shed 6 bases, J shed 10 bases, and the junction held 13 bases outside the gene matches. Germline CDR1 and CDR2: SEHNR and FQNEAQ (reference sequence). This CDR3 contains 15 residues. CDR3 sequence reads: CASRGLAGVSSEQFF. Here the CDR3 DNA reads TGTGCCAGCAGGGGTTTAGCGGGAGTAAGTAGCGAGCAGTTCTTC.

The chain couples TRBV6-5 to TRBJ2-4; TRBD1 aligns across 8 bases. CDR3 length equals 12 residues. Per the germline V gene, CDR1 is MNHEY and CDR2 is SVGAGI. Trimming cost V 5 bases and J 7 bases; bases outside gene matches: 1. The CDR3 DNA follows: TGTGCCAGCAGTCGACAGGGGAACATTCAGTACTTC. Amino acid sequence: CASSRQGNIQYF.

The genes are TRBV19 and TRBJ1-1; the D gene is possibly TRBD1 (5 bases). Trimming took off 2 bases at V and 5 bases at J, with 12 bases between the two ends. Germline CDR1 is LNHDA and CDR2 is SQIVND (reference sequence). The CDR3 totals 14 residues. CDR3 sequence reads: CASSIMEGNTEAFF. The CDR3 DNA sequence: TGTGCCAGTAGTATAATGGAGGGGAATACTGAAGCTTTCTTT.

The chain links TRBV18 to TRBJ1-1; D ambiguous. The CDR3 sequence is 15 residues long. Germline V CDR1 and CDR2: KGHSH, LQKENI. V lost 3 bases and J 1 base, leaving 12 bases between the germline ends. The CDR3 sequence is CASSPYLRPNTEAFF. CDR3 sequence (DNA): TGTGCCAGCTCACCGTACTTACGCCCGAACACTGAAGCTTTCTTT.

In its sample, this clone was seen once. This chain joins TRBV7-6 and TRBJ2-4; perhaps TRBD2 as D (6 bases). Germline values: CDR1 SGHVS, CDR2 FNYEAQ. Trimming cost V 3 bases and J 0 bases, with 15 bases left between them. CDR3 length: 17 amino acids. The DNA of the CDR3 is TGTGCCAGCAGCTTGAGGGCTAGCGTTGGAGCCAAAAACATTCAGTACTTC. Its protein is CASSLRASVGAKNIQYF. The full variable domain, with the rest looked up from reference TRBV7-6 and TRBJ2-4, is GAGVSQSPRYKVTKRGQDVALRCDPISGHVSLYWYRQALGQGPEFLTYFNYEAQQDKSGLPNDRFSAERPEGSISTLTIQRTEQRDSAMYRCASSLRASVGAKNIQYFGAGTRLSVL.

The chain is built from TRBV4-1 and TRBJ1-1; D is perhaps TRBD1 (5 bases). The germline V and J ends were trimmed by 1 base and 3 bases, with 21 bases remaining between them. The V gene's germline CDR1 is MGHRA and CDR2 YSYEKL. The CDR3 sequence is 18 residues long. CDR3 protein: CASSQVSMVRGGDTEAFF. The CDR3 nucleotides read TGCGCCAGCAGCCAAGTCAGTATGGTGAGGGGAGGAGACACTGAAGCTTTCTTT.

V gene TRBV27 combines with J gene TRBJ2-7; 9 nucleotides line up with TRBD1. J was trimmed by 5 bases and V by 6 bases; bases with no gene match: 11. Germline values: CDR1 MNHEY, CDR2 SMNVEV (reference sequence). The CDR3 is 15 amino acids. The DNA of the CDR3 is TGTGCCAGCAGGCCCCTAGGGACAGGGTCCCACGAGCAGTACTTC. Translated: CASRPLGTGSHEQYF.

This chain joins TRBV2 and TRBJ2-7, with 8 nucleotides matching TRBD1. The CDR3 consists of 12 residues. Looked up from germline, CDR1 is SNHLY and CDR2 is FYNNEI. Trimming removed 6 bases from V and 5 bases from J; junction bases left unmatched: 3. The CDR3 DNA reads as TGTGCCAGCAGGGAGGACAGGGACGAGCAGTACTTC. This encodes CASREDRDEQYF. The whole variable domain, filled in from reference TRBV2 and TRBJ2-7, reads EPEVTQTPSHQVTQMGQEVILRCVPISNHLYFYWYRQILGQKVEFLVSFYNNEISEKSEIFDDQFSVERPDGSNFTLKIRSTKLEDSAMYFCASREDRDEQYFGPGTRLTVT.

This clone was recorded once. This rearrangement joins TRBV5-1 to TRBJ2-3; 8 bases map to TRBD2. The junction had 9 bases not matched to a gene; V was cut back by 3 bases and J by 3 bases. Germline CDR1 is SGHRS and CDR2 is YFSETQ. The CDR3 is 16 amino acids. CDR3 residues: CASSSAGGRGTDTQYF. The DNA for the CDR3 is TGCGCCAGCAGCTCTGCGGGAGGTCGTGGAACAGATACGCAGTATTTT. The full variable domain, in which reference TRBV5-1 and TRBJ2-3 provide the parts outside the CDR3, is KAGVTQTPRYLIKTRGQQVTLSCSPISGHRSVSWYQQTPGQGLQFLFEYFSETQRNKGNFPGRFSGRQFSNSRSEMNVSTLELGDSALYLCASSSAGGRGTDTQYFGPGTRLTVL.

This chain connects TRBV28 to TRBJ1-5, with 7 bases lining up with TRBD1. The CDR3 length is 14 residues. CDR1 is MDHEN and CDR2 is SYDVKM in the germline V gene. V lost 4 bases and J lost 8; bases outside the gene matches: 8. The CDR3 DNA follows: TGTGCCAGCAGTTCGACAGGGCTCATAGAGCCCCAGCATTTT. It encodes CASSSTGLIEPQHF.

CDR3 protein: CASSFSGGWNEGQYF. As DNA, the CDR3 is TGTGCCAGCAGCTTTAGCGGGGGCTGGAACGAGGGGCAGTACTTC. The chain uses TRBV5-8 and TRBJ2-7; TRBD2 aligns across 9 bases. After removal of 2 bases from V and 9 bases from J, the junction contained 12 bases not matched to a gene. Germline CDR1 is SGHTS and CDR2 is YDEGEE. CDR3 length: 15 amino acids.

The chain couples TRBV9 to TRBJ2-7, with D possibly TRBD2 on 7 matching bases. Germline CDR1 and CDR2: SGDLS and YYNGEE. Trimming pared 2 bases from V and 3 bases from J, leaving 12 bases between. The CDR3 is made up of 14 amino acids. The CDR3 DNA is TGTGCCAGCAGCGTTGGGGGGGCGGGCTACGAGCAGTACTTC. Amino acids: CASSVGGAGYEQYF. The variable domain in full, with the rest retrieved from reference TRBV9 and TRBJ2-7, is DSGVTQTPKHLITATGQRVTLRCSPRSGDLSVYWYQQSLDQGLQFLIQYYNGEERAKGNILERFSAQQFPDLHSELNLSSLELGDSALYFCASSVGGAGYEQYFGPGTRLTVT.

V usage is TRBV2 and J usage is TRBJ2-7, with TRBD1 as a possible D gene (5 bases). V lost 4 bases to trimming and J lost 2 bases, with 15 bases between them. This CDR3 spans 15 amino acids. Germline-derived CDR1 and CDR2 are SNHLY and FYNNEI. CDR3 bases: TGTGCCAGCAGTGGGGTCGGAACGGACACCTACGAGCAGTACTTC. Residues: CASSGVGTDTYEQYF.

J is TRBJ2-7 and V is TRBV28; D perhaps matches TRBD2 (6 bases). From germline, CDR1 is MDHEN and CDR2 SYDVKM. CDR3 length equals 15 residues. The V end was cut by 3 bases, the J end by 0 bases, with 12 bases between. CDR3 nucleotides: TGTGCCAGCAGTTTGGGGGGTCTGAGCTCCTACGAGCAGTACTTC. Its translation is CASSLGGLSSYEQYF.

The rearrangement links TRBV9 to TRBJ2-3; 7 bases are shared with TRBD1. The germline gives CDR1 SGDLS, CDR2 YYNGEE. The CDR3 spans 16 residues. J gave up 0 bases and V 3 bases, and 7 bases lay outside the gene matches. This CDR3 is CASSAGQVWSTDTQYF. In nucleotides, the CDR3 is TGTGCCAGCAGCGCCGGACAGGTATGGAGCACAGATACGCAGTATTTT.

The chain is built from TRBV27 and TRBJ2-3, with D possibly TRBD1 on 6 matching bases. V was shortened by 8 bases and J by 1 base, with 16 bases between the two germline ends. Germline V CDR1 and CDR2: MNHEY, SMNVEV (reference sequence). CDR3 length equals 15 residues. The CDR3 reads CASRPGAGGTDTQYF. The CDR3 DNA sequence: TGTGCCAGCCGTCCCGGGGCAGGGGGCACAGATACGCAGTATTTT.

The V call is TRBV6-1, the J call TRBJ2-2, with 8 bases lining up with TRBD2. V was pared by 6 bases and J by 7 bases, with 10 bases of the junction left unmatched. CDR1 MNHNS and CDR2 SASEGT come from the germline V gene. The CDR3 is 15 residues long. CDR3 coding DNA: TGTGCCAGCAGGAAGAGCGGGAGTCCCGTCGGGGAGCTGTTTTTT. Protein product: CASRKSGSPVGELFF.

V usage is TRBV7-9 and J usage is TRBJ2-2, with 9 bases lining up with TRBD1. This CDR3 contains 15 residues. The V and J ends lost 4 bases and 7 bases, in that order; junction bases with no gene match: 7. Germline CDR1 reads SEHNR; CDR2 reads FQNEAQ (reference sequence). This CDR3 is CASSSPGQGVGELFF. CDR3 DNA: TGTGCCAGCAGCTCCCCGGGACAGGGAGTCGGGGAGCTGTTTTTT.

This clone has just one count. V is TRBV30 and J is TRBJ2-3, with D unclear. In germline, CDR1 is GTSNPN, CDR2 SVGIG (reference sequence). CDR3 length equals 13 residues. With 0 bases removed from V and 2 bases from J, the gap between germline ends came to 6 bases. This CDR3 is CAWSVGVTDTQYF. DNA for the CDR3: TGTGCCTGGAGTGTAGGAGTCACAGATACGCAGTATTTT.

This chain links TRBV7-8 with TRBJ2-3; possible D gene TRBD2, 6 bases. Per the germline V gene, CDR1 is SGHVS and CDR2 is FQNEAQ. The CDR3 has 17 amino acids. Trimming shortened V by 5 bases and J by 0 bases, and 18 bases separated the two germline ends. CDR3 sequence: CASSPFSLAASTDTQYF. In DNA, the CDR3 is TGTGCCAGCAGCCCTTTTTCTTTAGCGGCAAGCACAGATACGCAGTATTTT.

In this sample, this clone turned up once. The chain combines TRBV25-1 with TRBJ1-6; TRBD1 might be the D (5 bases). This CDR3 contains 14 residues. Between the trimmed V and J ends, which lost 3 bases and 4 bases, there was a span of 7 bases. The V gene's germline CDR1 is MGHDK and CDR2 SYGVNS. The CDR3 nucleotides are TGTGCCAGCAGTGACCCAGGGTATAATTCACCCCTCCACTTT. This codes for CASSDPGYNSPLHF.

This chain connects TRBV2 to TRBJ1-2, with D unresolved. Germline V gives CDR1 SNHLY, CDR2 FYNNEI. Trimming cost V 7 bases and J 0 bases, with 9 bases left between them. The CDR3 has 13 residues. CDR3 region: CASTVLSNYGYTF. The CDR3 nucleotides read TGTGCCAGCACGGTGCTCTCTAACTATGGCTACACCTTC.

The CDR3 here is CASTRDPYNSPLHF. The CDR3 DNA sequence: TGTGCCAGCACGCGGGACCCCTATAATTCACCCCTCCACTTT. This rearrangement joins TRBV2 to TRBJ1-6, with TRBD1 as a possible D gene (5 bases). Germline V lookup: CDR1 SNHLY, CDR2 FYNNEI. V gave up 7 bases and J gave up 2 bases, with 9 bases separating them. This CDR3 region has 14 residues.

The gene calls are TRBV23-1 and TRBJ2-7, with a weak D call TRBD1 (6 bases). TRBV23-1 belongs to the ORF category, with a function that is uncertain. V was shortened by 8 bases and J by 2 bases, with 16 bases between the two germline ends. This CDR3 region has 14 residues. The CDR3 DNA reads TGCGCCAGCGGGTCCGACAGGCTAACCTACGAGCAGTACTTC. It specifies CASGSDRLTYEQYF.

This clone was recorded a few times. This chain links TRBV6-5 with TRBJ1-1; D is possibly TRBD1 (6 bases). From germline, CDR1 is MNHEY and CDR2 SVGAGI. There are 14 residues in the CDR3. Trimming removed 2 bases from V and 4 bases from J, with 11 bases in between. CDR3 residues: CASSYNRAATEAFF. As DNA, the CDR3 is TGTGCCAGCAGTTACAACAGGGCGGCCACTGAAGCTTTCTTT.

V and J are TRBV19 and TRBJ2-5, with TRBD1 matching 7 bases. This CDR3 is 13 amino acids long. The V and J ends lost 5 bases and 4 bases, in that order; junction bases with no gene match: 4. Germline V gene data show CDR1 as LNHDA and CDR2 as SQIVND (reference sequence). DNA for the CDR3: TGTGCCAGTAGTGAGAGACAGGGAGAGACCCAGTACTTC. Translating it yields CASSERQGETQYF.